This T cell receptor (beta chain) derives from a study of cytomegalovirus exposure and HLA in healthy donors. Looking at the study overall: HLA-typed donors were the source of approximately 88 million unique TCRs, which an early data release held.

About this clone: Its antigen is not identified.

Study-wide results and limits: According to an earlier analysis, most TCR beta V segments yielded productive rearrangements about 87% or about 30% of the time. In a later analysis, across HLA loci, associated TCR counts were highest for DRB1, lowest for HLA-C. The Asian-associated ancestry cluster reportedly had fewer N-insertions than the approximately 700-donor mean in a later analysis.

The PCR ran on 60 Vbeta and 13 Jbeta primers. Sequencing used immunoSEQ multiplex PCR; TCRdb keeps in-frame clones, though not all of them. The table records 85,000 to 120,000 clones, around 85% of them present only once. Sequenced sample: PBMCs. The receptor's source is a man in his 60s in good health and CMV-seronegative.

Here the CDR3 DNA reads TGTGCCAGCTCACCCAGGGCTAGCACAGATACGCAGTATTTT. Protein sequence: CASSPRASTDTQYF. The chain is built from TRBV18 and TRBJ2-3; D might be TRBD1 (5 bases). CDR1 and CDR2 (germline): KGHSH, LQKENI. Trimming pared 3 bases from V and 0 bases from J, leaving 7 bases between. This CDR3 spans 14 amino acids. The complete variable domain, with remaining parts taken from reference TRBV18 and TRBJ2-3, reads NAGVMQNPRHLVRRRGQEARLRCSPMKGHSHVYWYRQLPEEGLKFMVYLQKENIIDESGMPKERFSAEFPKEGPSILRIQQVVRGDSAAYFCASSPRASTDTQYFGPGTRLTVL.